Detailed here is one TCR beta chain. Its antigen remains unknown. CDR1 and CDR2 (germline): ENHRY, SYGVKD. This CDR3 has 14 residues. V lost 6 bases and J lost 6; bases outside the gene matches: 8. Measured with immunoSEQ multiplex PCR; TCRdb has only the in-frame clones, and not every one. The sample holds 40,000 to 50,000 clones, more than 60% seen once. ViraFEST assay sequencing came after antigen-specific CD4+ T cells were expanded with viral peptide pools. Isolating CD4+ T cells followed more than 9 days of culture. Sometime from March through December 2020, the person acquired a SARS-CoV-2 infection that PCR confirmed. Researchers reported culturing 2 million or so PBMC in each well, adding 10 IU/ml IL-2 and roughly 10 ug/ml peptides. The sample belongs to a study of vaccination effects on CD4 cells after COVID-19. Study-level information: At 16 days and one week before vaccination, a couple of convalescent patients gave samples.

Study-wide results and caveats: Relatively few convalescent patients took part in the study, which had no early post-infection timepoints.

This chain joins TRBV10-3 and TRBJ2-7; 10 bases are a match to TRBD1. Sequences were derived from CD4+ T cells from PBMCs cultured with a peptide pool, sampled before COVID-19 vaccination. This sequence originates from a human donor who had a prior SARS-CoV-2 infection. The chain's CDR3 is CAIRERTGGLEQYF. For the CDR3, the DNA is TGTGCCATCAGGGAAAGGACAGGGGGGCTCGAGCAGTACTTC.